The T cell receptor (beta chain) described here comes from a study of cytomegalovirus exposure and HLA in healthy donors. Whole-study findings and limits: A further, later analysis showed that HLA-associated TCR beta chains (compared with equally common others) were more clonally expanded. It emerged from a later analysis that several of the most significant clusters appeared to be linked to common viral pathogens. Earlier analysis yielded a pattern in which most TCR beta V segments were productive about 90% or about 30% of the time.

Donors consisted of healthy bone marrow donors. CDR1 is MNHEY and CDR2 is SVGAGI in the germline V gene. V lost 7 bases and J lost 2; bases outside the gene matches: 5. CDR3 length: 15 amino acids. The PCR employed 60 Vbeta primers together with 13 Jbeta primers. Data came from immunoSEQ multiplex PCR; TCRdb stores just in-frame clones and leaves some out. This sample has 120,000 or so clones, with approximately 8% found just once. This clone showed up just a few times. Antigen specificity is unknown. The receptor was isolated from a woman between 40 and 55 years old in good health and CMV-seropositive. The material sequenced was PBMCs. This rearrangement joins TRBV6-5 to TRBJ2-2, with 9 bases matching TRBD2. CDR3 residues: CASTLAGANTGELFF. The CDR3 DNA sequence: TGTGCCAGCACCTTAGCGGGGGCCAACACCGGGGAGCTGTTTTTT.